Each of the 7 T cell receptor beta chains below was sequenced from the same sample in a study of cytomegalovirus exposure and HLA in healthy donors. The study ran its PCR with 60 Vbeta and 13 Jbeta primers. Profiling relied on immunoSEQ multiplex PCR, and the TCRdb table lists in-frame clones only, not all of them. The sample has 95,000 to 150,000 clones, 17% seen once. The sequenced sample was PBMCs. The receptor source for this set is a female donor in good health and CMV-seropositive.

This clone came up a few times. V and J are TRBV18 and TRBJ1-5; D is ambiguous. The CDR3 is 14 amino acids. V lost 3 bases and J 0 bases, leaving 6 bases between the germline ends. The germline CDR1 and CDR2 sequences are KGHSH and LQKENI. The CDR3 bases are TGTGCCAGCTCACCCCGGTCTAGCAATCAGCCCCAGCATTTT. It specifies CASSPRSSNQPQHF.

This clone has more than one count but fewer than ten. The chain combines TRBV5-4 with TRBJ1-1; D gene ambiguous. Germline V gene lookup returns CDR1 SGHNT and CDR2 YYREEE (reference sequence). This CDR3 contains 11 residues. The ends were cut back, 0 bases at V and 8 bases at J, with 5 bases in the middle. CDR3 residues: CASSLVGEAFF. In nucleotides, the CDR3 is TGTGCCAGCAGCTTGGTCGGGGAAGCTTTCTTT.

This clone was seen more than once but under ten times. The chain employs TRBV28 and TRBJ2-4, with D unresolved. Germline V CDR1 and CDR2: MDHEN, SYDVKM. The CDR3 has 15 amino acids. Trimming left V 6 bases short and J 0 bases short, with 12 bases between. The CDR3: CASSPTVIAKNIQYF. Written as DNA, the CDR3 is TGTGCCAGCAGCCCTACAGTTATAGCCAAAAACATTCAGTACTTC.

The V and J genes are TRBV7-2 and TRBJ2-3; maybe TRBD2 (6 bases). Trimming removed 4 bases at V and 4 bases at J, with 15 bases between. The CDR3 length is 15 residues. Per germline, CDR1 SGHTA and CDR2 FQGNSA. CDR3 nucleotide sequence: TGTGCCAGCAGCTGGGGCACCACGGGAGCAGATACGCAGTATTTT. It translates to CASSWGTTGADTQYF.

This clone appeared a few times. V is TRBV6-6 and J is TRBJ2-7; 7 bases are shared with TRBD2. The V gene's germline CDR1 is MNHNY and CDR2 SVGAGI (reference sequence). The CDR3 extends over 15 amino acids. V trimming: 7 bases; J trimming: 3 bases; junction bases outside the gene matches: 12. Here the CDR3 DNA reads TGTGCCAGCATCGGGGCGGGAGTAGTTCACTACGAGCAGTACTTC. As protein: CASIGAGVVHYEQYF.

This sequence joins TRBV18 and TRBJ1-2, with D possibly TRBD1 on 6 matching bases. CDR1 and CDR2 from the germline V gene are KGHSH and LQKENI. Trimming removed 1 base at V and 3 bases at J, with 12 bases between. This CDR3 region has 15 residues. The chain's CDR3 is CASSPQSGGYYGYTF. In DNA, the CDR3 is TGTGCCAGCTCACCACAGTCGGGGGGCTACTATGGCTACACCTTC.

The chain is built from TRBV5-1 and TRBJ2-3; a possible D gene is TRBD1 (5 bases). The CDR3 runs 15 residues. CDR1 and CDR2 from the germline V gene are SGHRS and YFSETQ. V lost 1 base to trimming and J lost 4 bases, with 13 bases between them. CDR3 nucleotides: TGCGCCAGCAGCTTGTATGGCGGACACCCAGATACGCAGTATTTT. It is translated as CASSLYGGHPDTQYF.